A selection of T cell receptor beta chains follows, all from one sample in a study of blood T cell repertoires in COVID-19. Clones were sequenced by immunoSEQ multiplex PCR, and TCRdb holds only the in-frame ones, with some missing. The sample lists approximately 46,000 clones, about 84% seen once, with 14% to 15% in the top ten. The source material was peripheral blood. The receptors were sampled from a human donor in a cohort sampled during active COVID-19. The CDR3 runs from the conserved cysteine through the conserved F or W. Size values are once, few and many counts, or a class for expanded clones, and some rows have none.

TRBV19,-,CASSFQVTQPQHF
TRBV7-3,-,CASSLSSRGTGELFF
TRBV5-1,few,CASSLAQGSLWGYTF
TRBV10-2,few,CASSESGGYEQYF
TRBV7-9,-,CASSSGGVTGANVLTF
TRBV7-9,-,CASSLVGTGGANTGELFF
TRBV19,few,CASSLIAGGMNEQFF
TRBV6-6,-,CASSYPQRGSYNEQFF
TRBV6-4,-,CASSKRESSYNEQFF
TRBV19,-,CASSIIAGGPFMSVGELFF
TRBV30,-,CACALDKNYGYTF
TRBV4-3,-,CASSQDSQGNQPQHF
TRBV7-2,-,CASSSQTANTEAFF
TRBV30,once,CAWSKQGDTEAFF
TRBV28,-,CASSSPPGDTQYF
TRBV27,-,CASSLSRGNYGYTF
TRBV25-1,-,CAGSAGARGFTEAFF
TRBV18,-,CASSPLTGTSGRRNTGELFF
TRBV30,-,CASHRDRAHSGANVLTF
TRBV29-1,-,CSVRVSGSETQYF
TRBV9,-,CASSPTSGGRKNIQYF
TRBV3-1/TRBV3-2,-,CASSLRGGTGQNSGNTIYF
TRBV2,-,CASSGSSGSSYEQYF
TRBV29-1,-,CSVDPGQETQYF
TRBV6-2/TRBV6-3,-,CASSYRPGRGSYEQYF
TRBV10-3,-,CAISDLTSGGEDTQYF
TRBV19,-,CASTLGAGSNYGYTF
TRBV6-1,-,CASSEVSPDTQYF
TRBV29-1,-,CSVELAGGPFLYNEQFF
TRBV7-8,-,CASSLELNLNSPLHF
TRBV4-3,-,CASSQGPGQGSEKLFF
TRBV19,-,CASSEQGFYNEQFF
TRBV27,-,CASSLSTSGDNNEQFF
TRBV6-6,-,CASRLGAYNEQFF
TRBV6-5,-,CATQREGTEAFF
TRBV2,-,CASSPYVTTGNTIYF
TRBV7-2,once,CASSPRLAADTQYF
TRBV24-1,once,CATSDGGDYEQYF
TRBV6-4,-,CASSEVVGGYQETQYF
TRBV19,-,CASSLSENTEAFF
TRBV3-1/TRBV3-2,-,CASSHSRRAGRDYNEQFF
TRBV6-5,-,CATKREGTDTQYF
TRBV7-2,-,CASSLTSGTYNEQFF
TRBV19,-,CASRQSPGQGSHEQYF
TRBV5-1,-,CASSFGDTYEQYF
TRBV7-2,-,CASSFTENSPLHF
TRBV6-5,-,CAGGTGNTEAFF
TRBV18,once,CASSPPSVWRATYNEQFF
TRBV12-3/TRBV12-4,-,CASNPGGNTIYF
TRBV5-1,once,CASSLLDSSTDTQYF